Each of the 28 T cell receptor beta chains below was sequenced from the same sample in a study of blood T cell repertoires in COVID-19. Only in-frame clones appear in the TCRdb table, and some are missing; sequencing was by immunoSEQ multiplex PCR. The sample has 300,000 to 350,000 clones; more than 80% are singletons. Sequencing used peripheral blood. These receptors originate from a young woman with COVID-19, enrolled during active disease.

V gene TRBV30 combines with J gene TRBJ2-7, with 9 bases lining up with TRBD2. The trim removed 3 bases at V and 5 bases at J, leaving 5 bases unmatched. Germline lookup yields CDR1 GTSNPN and CDR2 SVGIG (reference sequence). CDR3 length: 13 amino acids. CDR3 sequence (DNA): TGTGCCTGGAGACTAGCGGGCATACACGAGCAGTACTTC. It specifies CAWRLAGIHEQYF.

This chain links TRBV7-2 with TRBJ1-5; D gene ambiguous. The germline V and J ends were trimmed by 1 base and 3 bases, with 10 bases remaining between them. CDR3 length: 15 amino acids. The V gene's germline CDR1 is SGHTA and CDR2 FQGNSA. Written as DNA, the CDR3 is TGTGCCAGCAGCTTAGTACCCTATGACAATCAGCCCCAGCATTTT. Amino acids: CASSLVPYDNQPQHF.

The V gene is TRBV9, the J gene TRBJ1-3, with a weak D call TRBD1 (6 bases). CDR3 size: 17 residues. Germline CDR1 is SGDLS and CDR2 is YYNGEE. V was pared by 3 bases and J by 2 bases, with 18 bases between. The DNA for the CDR3 is TGTGCCAGCAGCGCCGGAGGGGGAGGGTCCGCTGGAAACACCATATATTTT. It is translated as CASSAGGGGSAGNTIYF.

The chain links TRBV5-1 to TRBJ1-2, with D unresolved. The CDR3 is made up of 15 amino acids. Germline assignment: CDR1 SGHRS and CDR2 YFSETQ. Trimming stripped 2 bases from V and 3 bases from J, with 14 bases between. This CDR3 reads CASSFPGREDYGYTF. DNA of the CDR3: TGCGCCAGCAGCTTCCCGGGGAGGGAGGACTATGGCTACACCTTC.

The chain carries TRBV7-9 and TRBJ2-3; TRBD1 matches at 8 bases. The CDR3 has 14 residues. CDR1 and CDR2 from the germline V gene are SEHNR and FQNEAQ (reference sequence). V lost 3 bases, J lost 4 bases, and 3 bases stayed unmatched. The CDR3 DNA reads as TGTGCCAGCAGCTTGACAGGGGTCGCAGATACGCAGTATTTT. This encodes CASSLTGVADTQYF.

V usage is TRBV28 and J usage is TRBJ1-5, with D tentatively TRBD1 (6 bases). The germline V and J ends were trimmed by 1 base and 7 bases, with 8 bases remaining between them. Germline assignment: CDR1 MDHEN and CDR2 SYDVKM. CDR3 length: 13 residues. In DNA, the CDR3 is TGTGCCAGCAGTTTATTTCAGGGGCAGCCCCAGCATTTT. Its protein product is CASSLFQGQPQHF.

The gene calls are TRBV24-1 and TRBJ1-2; 8 bases agree with TRBD1. Germline CDR1 is KGHDR and CDR2 is SFDVKD. This CDR3 is built from 14 residues. The V gene end was trimmed by 3 bases and the J gene end by 7 bases; junction bases not matched to a gene: 6. CDR3 in DNA: TGTGCCACCAGTGATACGGACAGGGCGGGTGGCTACACCTTC. It specifies CATSDTDRAGGYTF.

The genes are TRBV6-5 and TRBJ1-5; D call uncertain. The CDR3 runs to 13 residues. The germline V and J ends were trimmed by 0 bases and 5 bases, with 5 bases remaining between them. CDR1 is MNHEY and CDR2 is SVGAGI in the germline V gene. The CDR3 loop is CASSYSRYQPQHF. CDR3 bases: TGTGCCAGCAGTTACTCGAGGTATCAGCCCCAGCATTTT.

The chain links TRBV7-8 to TRBJ2-2; TRBD2 agrees at 7 bases. The V gene end was trimmed by 5 bases and the J gene end by 2 bases; junction bases not matched to a gene: 14. The germline gives CDR1 SGHVS, CDR2 FQNEAQ. This CDR3 comprises 18 residues. CDR3: CASSRRLTGTTNTGELFF. Written as DNA, the CDR3 is TGTGCCAGCAGCCGGAGGCTCACCGGGACTACAAACACCGGGGAGCTGTTTTTT.

In this sample, this clone turned up once. This chain joins TRBV5-5 and TRBJ2-6; D is possibly TRBD1 (5 bases). Germline V lookup: CDR1 SGHKS, CDR2 YYEKEE (reference sequence). The CDR3 covers 17 residues. Trimming left V 0 bases short and J 2 bases short, with 12 bases between. The DNA for the CDR3 is TGTGCCAGCAGCTTGGTAAGGGTCAGGGCTGGGGCCAACGTCCTGACTTTC. This sequence encodes CASSLVRVRAGANVLTF.

V and J are TRBV24-1 and TRBJ2-5; 9 bases map to TRBD2. The CDR3 is made up of 15 amino acids. V shed 1 base and J 5 bases; nucleotides not matched to a gene: 4. Germline values: CDR1 KGHDR, CDR2 SFDVKD. The CDR3 coding sequence is TGTGCCACCAGTGATTTTGGGCGGGAGGGTGAGACCCAGTACTTC. Protein sequence: CATSDFGREGETQYF.

The chain joins TRBV18 to TRBJ1-2; possible D gene TRBD1, 6 bases. This CDR3 region has 14 residues. V was cut by 1 base and J by 0 bases, with 6 bases left in between. The V gene's germline CDR1 is KGHSH and CDR2 LQKENI. CDR3 sequence: CASSPQGANYGYTF. Here the CDR3 DNA reads TGTGCCAGCTCACCACAGGGGGCTAACTATGGCTACACCTTC.

The V call is TRBV6-5, the J call TRBJ2-2; TRBD2 aligns across 8 bases. The J segment lost 2 bases and the V segment lost 4 bases, leaving 6 bases of the junction unmatched. Germline V lookup: CDR1 MNHEY, CDR2 SVGAGI. The CDR3 covers 16 residues. CDR3 region: CASSFFLAGNTGELFF. The DNA of the CDR3 is TGTGCCAGCAGTTTTTTCCTAGCGGGTAACACCGGGGAGCTGTTTTTT.

As regards this clone: Other DNA sequences in this sample translate to the same CDR3. The chain uses TRBV6-2 or TRBV6-3 and TRBJ2-3; the match to TRBD2 covers 13 bases. The CDR3 sequence is 16 residues long. Germline V gives CDR1 MNHEY, CDR2 SVGEGT. V shed 5 bases, J shed 3 bases, and the junction held 5 bases outside the gene matches. The CDR3 loop is CASSLRLAGGTDTQYF. CDR3 DNA sequence: TGTGCCAGCAGTCTTCGACTAGCGGGAGGTACAGATACGCAGTATTTT.

The CDR3 region is CSTKEVGVRGEQFF. Here the CDR3 DNA reads TGCAGCACTAAGGAGGTGGGAGTCAGAGGTGAGCAGTTCTTC. The rearrangement links TRBV29-1 to TRBJ2-1; D possibly corresponds to TRBD2 (5 bases). Trimming took off 8 bases at V and 9 bases at J, with 23 bases between the two ends. CDR1 and CDR2 (germline): SQVTM, ANQGSEA. The CDR3 sequence is 14 residues long.

CDR3 in DNA: TGTGCCAGCAGCGTATTTACAGGGGTCTCACCCCTCCACTTT. Its protein is CASSVFTGVSPLHF. The chain joins TRBV7-4 to TRBJ1-6; 7 bases fit TRBD1. Germline V lookup: CDR1 SGHVT, CDR2 SQSDAQ. V shed 5 bases and J 10 bases; nucleotides not matched to a gene: 8. This CDR3 contains 14 residues.

The chain couples TRBV10-2 to TRBJ2-7; TRBD2 matches at 12 bases. Germline V gene data show CDR1 as WSHSY and CDR2 as SAAADI. With 7 bases clipped from V and 0 bases from J, the junction kept 1 base outside the gene matches. CDR3 size: 14 residues. The CDR3 nucleotides read TGCGCCAGCAAGACTAGCGGGAGCTCCTACGAGCAGTACTTC. The encoded protein is CASKTSGSSYEQYF.

The V call is TRBV11-2, the J call TRBJ2-1; D possibly corresponds to TRBD1 (6 bases). CDR1 SGHAT and CDR2 FQNNGV come from the germline V gene. CDR3 length: 14 amino acids. V dropped 1 base and J dropped 5 bases, with 9 bases sitting between them. The chain's CDR3 is CASSLAPGDNEQFF. The CDR3 region has the DNA TGTGCCAGCAGCTTAGCTCCAGGGGACAATGAGCAGTTCTTC.

CDR3 in DNA: TGTGCCACCAGTGACTCGGGACAGGGCTCCGAAGCTTTCTTT. Amino acids: CATSDSGQGSEAFF. The gene calls are TRBV24-1 and TRBJ1-1; 9 positions agree with TRBD1. The CDR3 length is 14 residues. In germline, CDR1 is KGHDR, CDR2 SFDVKD. With V trimmed by 4 bases and J by 8 bases, 7 bases remained unmatched.

V gene TRBV30 combines with J gene TRBJ1-2; D is possibly TRBD1 (6 bases). V was clipped by 5 bases and J by 4 bases, with 23 bases between them. Germline-derived CDR1 and CDR2 are GTSNPN and SVGIG (reference sequence). This CDR3 is 16 amino acids long. CDR3 nucleotide sequence: TGTGCCTGGGTATCTCCCCGGACAGTGACATCCTATGGCTACACCTTC. Protein: CAWVSPRTVTSYGYTF.

The chain combines TRBV7-8 with TRBJ2-7; 7 nucleotides agree with TRBD2. The germline gives CDR1 SGHVS, CDR2 FQNEAQ. The CDR3 length is 14 residues. The trim removed 0 bases at V and 7 bases at J, leaving 6 bases unmatched. The CDR3 sequence: CASSLAGGPYEQYF. CDR3 in DNA: TGTGCCAGCAGCTTAGCGGGAGGGCCGTATGAGCAGTACTTC.

The V call is TRBV27, the J call TRBJ1-1; 8 bases agree with TRBD1. Germline trimming cut 5 bases from V and 1 base from J; bases unmatched to any gene: 6. CDR1 is MNHEY, CDR2 SMNVEV, per germline (reference sequence). The CDR3 is 15 residues long. CDR3 in DNA: TGTGCCAGCAGTCCCAGAGGACAGGGGAACACTGAAGCTTTCTTT. Protein product: CASSPRGQGNTEAFF.

The rearrangement uses TRBV7-8 and TRBJ1-3, with D tentatively TRBD1 (6 bases). The CDR3 covers 16 residues. Trimming cost V 5 bases and J 4 bases, with 18 bases left between them. Germline CDR1 and CDR2: SGHVS and FQNEAQ. CDR3 residues: CASSRERGPGGNTIYF. The DNA of the CDR3 is TGTGCCAGCAGCCGAGAGCGGGGGCCTGGGGGAAACACCATATATTTT.

The chain is built from TRBV10-3 and TRBJ2-2; TRBD1 aligns across 10 bases. With V trimmed by 4 bases and J by 5 bases, 7 bases remained unmatched. Germline assignment: CDR1 ENHRY and CDR2 SYGVKD. The CDR3 has 16 residues. CDR3 protein: CAISGRGDRGTGELFF. CDR3 bases: TGTGCCATCAGTGGCCGGGGGGACAGGGGTACCGGGGAGCTGTTTTTT.

This sequence joins TRBV11-2 and TRBJ2-5, with 9 bases fitting TRBD1. V was pared by 5 bases and J by 3 bases, with 13 bases of the junction left unmatched. This CDR3 comprises 17 residues. Germline V CDR1 and CDR2: SGHAT, FQNNGV. CDR3 region: CASSEVGQGIAEETQYF. For the CDR3, the DNA is TGTGCCAGCAGCGAGGTGGGACAGGGAATAGCGGAAGAGACCCAGTACTTC.

This chain uses TRBV5-1 with TRBJ1-6; D not certain. This CDR3 region has 16 residues. Germline lookup yields CDR1 SGHRS and CDR2 YFSETQ. Trimming cost V 4 bases and J 6 bases, with 17 bases left between them. The CDR3 nucleotides are TGCGCCAGCAGCCTGCAACGGACGGACTCTAATTCACCCCTCCACTTT. Translating it yields CASSLQRTDSNSPLHF.

This clone was observed a single time. The chain is built from TRBV6-5 and TRBJ1-1, with TRBD1 matching 7 bases. Germline loops: CDR1 MNHEY, CDR2 SVGAGI. The CDR3 runs 13 residues. V shed 8 bases, J shed 1 base, and the junction held 4 bases outside the gene matches. The CDR3 DNA sequence: TGTGCCAGCGAGGGGGCCCGGAACACTGAAGCTTTCTTT. It translates to CASEGARNTEAFF.

The DNA for the CDR3 is TGTGCCAGCAGCGCCACCGGGACAGGGTACAATGAGCAGTTCTTC. Protein sequence: CASSATGTGYNEQFF. V is TRBV2 and J is TRBJ2-1; TRBD1 aligns across 9 bases. The CDR3 spans 15 residues. Germline V gene data show CDR1 as SNHLY and CDR2 as FYNNEI. J gave up 4 bases and V 6 bases, and 7 bases lay outside the gene matches. Variable domain in full (rest from reference TRBV2 and TRBJ2-1): EPEVTQTPSHQVTQMGQEVILRCVPISNHLYFYWYRQILGQKVEFLVSFYNNEISEKSEIFDDQFSVERPDGSNFTLKIRSTKLEDSAMYFCASSATGTGYNEQFFGPGTRLTVL.